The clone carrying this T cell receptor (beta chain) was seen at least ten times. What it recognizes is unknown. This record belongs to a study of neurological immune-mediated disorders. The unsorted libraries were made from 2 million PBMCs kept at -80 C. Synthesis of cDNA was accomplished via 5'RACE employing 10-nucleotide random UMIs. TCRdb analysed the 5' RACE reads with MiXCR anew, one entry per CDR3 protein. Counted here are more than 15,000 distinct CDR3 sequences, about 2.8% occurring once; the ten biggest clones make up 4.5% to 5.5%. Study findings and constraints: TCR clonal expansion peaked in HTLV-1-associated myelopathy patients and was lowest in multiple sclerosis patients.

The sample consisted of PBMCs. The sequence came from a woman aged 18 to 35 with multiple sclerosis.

The CDR3 DNA follows: TGCAGTGCTAGAGATTACCGAGAGACCCAGTACTTC. Translating gives CSARDYRETQYF. This rearrangement joins TRBV20-1 to TRBJ2-5; D is undetermined. V was trimmed by 0 bases and J by 4 bases, leaving 6 bases between them. Germline V gene sequence: CDR1 DFQATT, CDR2 SNEGSKA (reference sequence). The CDR3 has 12 residues.